Here is one T cell receptor beta chain with its context. The junction and the germline gene differ at one end; a read error may be behind it. The length of the CDR3 is 15 residues. Germline V gene lookup returns CDR1 SSHAT and CDR2 FNYEAQ (reference sequence). The sample is drawn from a study of OX40 agonist ivuxolimab in advanced cancers. Sequenced by immunoSEQ multiplex PCR; TCRdb stores in-frame clones only, minus some. The sample has 40,000 to 55,000 clones, around 92% seen once; the top ten hold about 15%. The rearrangement joins TRBV7-7 to TRBJ2-1, with 14 bases that match TRBD2. The receptor's source is an adult with an advanced solid tumor such as melanoma, head and neck, liver or kidney cancer. Sequenced here: CD4+ or CD8+ T cells sorted from blood, sampled in a trial of the OX40 agonist ivuxolimab. CDR3 coding DNA: TGTGCTAGCAGCTCGACTAGCGGGAGGGCCAATGAGCAGTTCTTC. This translates into CASSSTSGRANEQFF. Based on the CDR3 plus reference TRBV7-7 and TRBJ2-1, the full variable domain is GAGVSQSPRYKVTKRGQDVTLRCDPISSHATLYWYQQALGQGPEFLTYFNYEAQPDKSGLPSDRFSAERPEGSISTLTIQRTEQRDSAMYRCASSSTSGRANEQFFGPGTRLTVL.